This paragraph reports one TCR beta chain. This specimen belongs to a study of blood T cells in healthy people across ages. Germline V gives CDR1 ENHRY, CDR2 SYGVKD. V was cut by 1 base and J by 7 bases, with 8 bases left in between. The CDR3 loop spans 13 amino acids. Together with a sample-barcoded 5' primer, a J-beta primer mix was included in a second PCR lasting 7 to 11 cycles. Each of the samples gave a minimum of 2.5 million paired-end reads that contained CDR3. TCRdb recomputed calls from the 5' RACE reads with MiXCR, one row per CDR3 protein. The repertoire holds about 1,500,000 distinct CDR3 sequences, 28% seen once, with around 7.7% in the top ten.

The sequence was obtained from a woman aged 25 to 45 in good health. This chain connects TRBV10-3 to TRBJ2-1; D is unclear. The specimen sequenced was blood. The CDR3 is CAISEFLGNEQFF. The DNA of the CDR3 is TGTGCCATCAGTGAGTTTTTGGGGAATGAGCAGTTCTTC.